The present T cell receptor beta chain was sequenced within a study of blood T cell repertoires in COVID-19. Study-level information: Samples came from the United States, Italy and Spain, spanning acute and convalescent COVID-19. T cells, B-cell-depleted T cells, or PBMCs provided the cDNA or gDNA that served as material.

Germline V lookup: CDR1 SGHTA, CDR2 FQGNSA. The CDR3 totals 18 residues. V dropped 1 base and J dropped 5; count of bases not matched to a gene: 12. Original data processing: Reference gene primer amplification yielded estimated nucleated cell counts. Generated by immunoSEQ multiplex PCR, the TCRdb table keeps only in-frame clones and is missing some. V, J and clone size are those of that table, while D and trimming were read from the DNA. The sample consists of some 50,000 clones, about 80% of them appearing once. The source material was peripheral blood. The gene calls are TRBV7-2 and TRBJ2-5; 11 bases align to TRBD2. The sequence came from a human donor in a cohort sampled during active COVID-19. CDR3 DNA: TGTGCCAGCAGCTTAGTCATTAGCGGGGGGGCCCTCGATGAGACCCAGTACTTC. It specifies CASSLVISGGALDETQYF. Complete variable domain (other parts from reference TRBV7-2 and TRBJ2-5): GAGVSQSPSNKVTEKGKDVELRCDPISGHTALYWYRQSLGQGLEFLIYFQGNSAPDKSGLPSDRFSAERTGGSVSTLTIQRTQQEDSAVYLCASSLVISGGALDETQYFGPGTRLLVL.